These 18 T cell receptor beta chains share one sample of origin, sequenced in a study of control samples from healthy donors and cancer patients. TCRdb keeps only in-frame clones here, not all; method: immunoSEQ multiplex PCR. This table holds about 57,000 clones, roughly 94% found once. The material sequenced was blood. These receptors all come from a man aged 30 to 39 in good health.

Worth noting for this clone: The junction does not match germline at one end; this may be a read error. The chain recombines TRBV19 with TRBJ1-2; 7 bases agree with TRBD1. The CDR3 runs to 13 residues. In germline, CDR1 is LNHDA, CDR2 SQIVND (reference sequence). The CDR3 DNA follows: TGTGCCAGTAGTTTAGACAGGGAGTATGGCTACACCTTC. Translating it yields CASSLDREYGYTF.

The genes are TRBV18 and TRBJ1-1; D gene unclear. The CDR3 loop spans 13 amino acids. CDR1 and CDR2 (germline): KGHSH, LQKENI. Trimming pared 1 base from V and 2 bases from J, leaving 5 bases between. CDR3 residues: CASSPLQNTEAFF. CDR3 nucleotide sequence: TGTGCCAGCTCACCACTACAAAACACTGAAGCTTTCTTT.

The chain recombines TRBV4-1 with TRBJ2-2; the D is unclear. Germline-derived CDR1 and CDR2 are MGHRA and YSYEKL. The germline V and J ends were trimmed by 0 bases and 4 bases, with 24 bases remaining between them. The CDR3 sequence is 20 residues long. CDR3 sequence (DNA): TGCGCCAGCAGCCAAGAAAAGCTGCTACGACTGGAACGTTCCACCGGGGAGCTGTTTTTT. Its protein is CASSQEKLLRLERSTGELFF.

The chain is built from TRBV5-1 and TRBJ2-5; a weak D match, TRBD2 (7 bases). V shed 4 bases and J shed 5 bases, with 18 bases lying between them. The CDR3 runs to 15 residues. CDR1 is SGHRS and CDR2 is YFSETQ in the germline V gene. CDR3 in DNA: TGCGCCAGCAGCGCACTTGGGGGGGCGGGTGAGACCCAGTACTTC. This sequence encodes CASSALGGAGETQYF.

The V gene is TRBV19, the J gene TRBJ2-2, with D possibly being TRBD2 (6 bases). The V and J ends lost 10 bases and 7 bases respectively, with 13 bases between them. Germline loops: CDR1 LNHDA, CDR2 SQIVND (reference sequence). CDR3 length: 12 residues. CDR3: CATKRAGGELFF. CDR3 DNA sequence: TGTGCCACCAAGCGGGCGGGCGGGGAGCTGTTTTTT.

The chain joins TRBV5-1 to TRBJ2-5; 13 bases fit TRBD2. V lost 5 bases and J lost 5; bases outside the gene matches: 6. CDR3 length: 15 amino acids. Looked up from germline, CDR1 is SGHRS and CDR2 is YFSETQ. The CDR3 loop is CASSYRTSGSETQYF. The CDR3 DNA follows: TGCGCCAGCAGTTATCGGACTAGCGGGAGTGAGACCCAGTACTTC.

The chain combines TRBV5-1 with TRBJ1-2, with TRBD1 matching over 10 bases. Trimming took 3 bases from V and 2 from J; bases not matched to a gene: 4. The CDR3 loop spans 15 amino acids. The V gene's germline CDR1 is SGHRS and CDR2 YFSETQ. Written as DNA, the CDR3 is TGCGCCAGCAGCTCAGACAGGGGGCCCAACTATGGCTACACCTTC. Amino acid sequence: CASSSDRGPNYGYTF. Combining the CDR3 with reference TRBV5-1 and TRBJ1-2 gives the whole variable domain KAGVTQTPRYLIKTRGQQVTLSCSPISGHRSVSWYQQTPGQGLQFLFEYFSETQRNKGNFPGRFSGRQFSNSRSEMNVSTLELGDSALYLCASSSDRGPNYGYTFGSGTRLTVV.

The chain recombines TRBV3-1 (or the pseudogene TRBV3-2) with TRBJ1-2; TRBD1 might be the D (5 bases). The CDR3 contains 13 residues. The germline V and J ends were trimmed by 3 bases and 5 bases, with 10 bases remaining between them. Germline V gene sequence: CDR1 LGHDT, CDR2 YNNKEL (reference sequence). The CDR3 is CASSHGTEYGYTF. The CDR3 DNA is TGTGCCAGCAGCCACGGGACGGAGTATGGCTACACCTTC.

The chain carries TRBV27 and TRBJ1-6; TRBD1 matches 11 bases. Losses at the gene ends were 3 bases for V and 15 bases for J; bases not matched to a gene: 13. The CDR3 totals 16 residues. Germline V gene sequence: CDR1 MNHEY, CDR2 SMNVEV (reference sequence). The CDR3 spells CASSFPPGTGGFGLHF. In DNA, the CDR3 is TGTGCCAGCAGTTTCCCCCCCGGGACAGGGGGGTTCGGCCTCCACTTT.

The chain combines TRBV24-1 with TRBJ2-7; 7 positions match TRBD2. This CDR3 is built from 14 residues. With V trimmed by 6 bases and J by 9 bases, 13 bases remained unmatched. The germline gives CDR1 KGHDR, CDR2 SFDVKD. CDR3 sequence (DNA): TGTGCCACCAGTAGGGACTACCAAATCACCGGGCAGTACTTC. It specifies CATSRDYQITGQYF.

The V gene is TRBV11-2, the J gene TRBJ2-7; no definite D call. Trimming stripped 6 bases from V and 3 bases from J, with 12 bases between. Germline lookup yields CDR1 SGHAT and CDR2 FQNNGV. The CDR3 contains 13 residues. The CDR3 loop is CASRAGNYYEQYF. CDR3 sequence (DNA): TGTGCCAGCAGGGCAGGTAATTACTACGAGCAGTACTTC.

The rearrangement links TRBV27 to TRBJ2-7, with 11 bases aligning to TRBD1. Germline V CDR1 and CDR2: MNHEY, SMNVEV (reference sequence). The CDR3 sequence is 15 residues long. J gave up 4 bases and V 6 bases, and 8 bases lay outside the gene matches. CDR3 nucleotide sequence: TGTGCCAGCAGGAACGGACAGGGGGCTCGGTACGAGCAGTACTTC. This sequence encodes CASRNGQGARYEQYF.

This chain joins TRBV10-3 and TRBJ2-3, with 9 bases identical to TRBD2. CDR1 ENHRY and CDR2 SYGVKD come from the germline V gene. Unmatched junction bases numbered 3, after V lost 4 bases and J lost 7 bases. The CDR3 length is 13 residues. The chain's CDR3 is CAISGGRENTQYF. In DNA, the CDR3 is TGTGCCATCAGTGGCGGGAGGGAAAATACGCAGTATTTT.

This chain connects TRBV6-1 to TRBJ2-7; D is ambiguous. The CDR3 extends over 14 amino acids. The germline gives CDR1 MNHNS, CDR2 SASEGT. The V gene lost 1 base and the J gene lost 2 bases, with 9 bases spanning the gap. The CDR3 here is CASSEGQDPYEQYF. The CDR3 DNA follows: TGTGCCAGCAGTGAAGGTCAGGACCCCTACGAGCAGTACTTC.

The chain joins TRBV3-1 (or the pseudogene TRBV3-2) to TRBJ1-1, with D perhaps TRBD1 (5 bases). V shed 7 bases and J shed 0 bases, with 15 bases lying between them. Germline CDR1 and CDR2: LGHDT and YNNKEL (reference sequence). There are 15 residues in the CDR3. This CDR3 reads CASTRTGVMNTEAFF. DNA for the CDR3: TGTGCCAGCACCCGGACGGGGGTGATGAACACTGAAGCTTTCTTT.

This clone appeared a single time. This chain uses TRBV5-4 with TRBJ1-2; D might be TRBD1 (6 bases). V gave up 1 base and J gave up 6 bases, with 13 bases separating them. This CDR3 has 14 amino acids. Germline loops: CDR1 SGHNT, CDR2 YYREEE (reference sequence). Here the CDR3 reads CASSLWGGLHGYTF. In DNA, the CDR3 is TGTGCCAGCAGCTTGTGGGGGGGCTTGCATGGCTACACCTTC.

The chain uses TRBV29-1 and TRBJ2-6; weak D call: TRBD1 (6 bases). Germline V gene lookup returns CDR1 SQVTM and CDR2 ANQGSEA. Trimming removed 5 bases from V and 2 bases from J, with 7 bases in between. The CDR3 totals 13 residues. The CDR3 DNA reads TGCAGCGTTCAGGGGACTGGGGCCAACGTCCTGACTTTC. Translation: CSVQGTGANVLTF.

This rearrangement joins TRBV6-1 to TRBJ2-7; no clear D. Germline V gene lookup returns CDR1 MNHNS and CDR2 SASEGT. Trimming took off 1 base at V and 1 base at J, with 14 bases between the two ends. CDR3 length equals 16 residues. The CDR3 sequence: CASSEGQAVRSYEQYF. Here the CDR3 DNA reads TGTGCCAGCAGTGAAGGCCAGGCCGTACGTTCCTACGAGCAGTACTTC.